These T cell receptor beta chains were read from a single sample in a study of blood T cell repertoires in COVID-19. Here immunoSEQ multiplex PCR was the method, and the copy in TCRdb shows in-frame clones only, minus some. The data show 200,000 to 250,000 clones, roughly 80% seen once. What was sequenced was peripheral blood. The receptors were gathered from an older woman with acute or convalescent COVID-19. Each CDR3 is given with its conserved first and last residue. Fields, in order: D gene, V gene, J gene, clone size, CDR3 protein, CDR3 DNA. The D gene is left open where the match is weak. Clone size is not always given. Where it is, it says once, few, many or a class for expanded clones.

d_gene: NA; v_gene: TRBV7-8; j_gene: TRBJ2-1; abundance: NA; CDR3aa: CACRPAGRAASHEQFF; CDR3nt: TGTGCCTGCCGCCCCGCTGGGCGGGCTGCCAGCCATGAGCAGTTCTTC
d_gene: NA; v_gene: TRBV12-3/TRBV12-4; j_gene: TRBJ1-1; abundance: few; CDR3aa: CASSLVAREAFF; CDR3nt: TGTGCCAGCAGTTTAGTTGCCAGGGAAGCTTTCTTT
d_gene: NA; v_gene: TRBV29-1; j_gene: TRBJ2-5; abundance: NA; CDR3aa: CSVAGLYGETQYF; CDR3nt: TGCAGCGTTGCAGGACTTTACGGGGAGACCCAGTACTTC
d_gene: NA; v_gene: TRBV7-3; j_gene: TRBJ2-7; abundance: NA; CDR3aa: CASSLLGMGEQYF; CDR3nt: TGTGCCAGCAGCTTACTCGGGATGGGCGAGCAGTACTTC
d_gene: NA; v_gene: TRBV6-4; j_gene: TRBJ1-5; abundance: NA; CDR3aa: CASTGDRPQHF; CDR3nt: TGTGCCAGCACGGGGGATAGGCCCCAGCATTTT
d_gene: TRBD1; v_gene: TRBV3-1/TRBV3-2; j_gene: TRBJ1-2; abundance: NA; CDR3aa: CASSPEGQLYGYTF; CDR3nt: TGTGCCAGCAGCCCGGAGGGACAGCTCTATGGCTACACCTTC
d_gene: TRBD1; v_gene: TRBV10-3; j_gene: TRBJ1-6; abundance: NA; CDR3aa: CAIKEGQENSPLHF; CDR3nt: TGTGCCATCAAGGAGGGACAGGAAAATTCACCCCTCCACTTT
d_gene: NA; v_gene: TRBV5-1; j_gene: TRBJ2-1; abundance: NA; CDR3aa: CASSPPAIEQFF; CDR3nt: TGCGCCAGCAGTCCGCCCGCGATTGAGCAGTTCTTC
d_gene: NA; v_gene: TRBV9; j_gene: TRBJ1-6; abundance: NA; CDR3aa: CASSALGQNNSPLHF; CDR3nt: TGTGCCAGCAGCGCGCTAGGACAGAATAATTCACCCCTCCACTTT
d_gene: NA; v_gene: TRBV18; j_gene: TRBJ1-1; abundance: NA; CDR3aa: CASSPQMNTEAFF; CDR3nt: TGTGCCAGCTCACCCCAGATGAACACTGAAGCTTTCTTT
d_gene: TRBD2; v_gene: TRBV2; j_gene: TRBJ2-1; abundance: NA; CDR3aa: CASNVAGLNNEQFF; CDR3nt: TGTGCCAGCAACGTAGCGGGGTTAAACAATGAGCAGTTCTTC
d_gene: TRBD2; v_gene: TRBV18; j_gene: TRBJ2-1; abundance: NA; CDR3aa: CASSPSGLASVNEQFF; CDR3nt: TGTGCCAGCTCACCTTCGGGACTAGCGAGCGTCAATGAGCAGTTCTTC
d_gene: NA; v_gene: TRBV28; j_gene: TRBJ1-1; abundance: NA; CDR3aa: CASSEARGNTEAFF; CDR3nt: TGTGCCAGCAGTGAGGCTCGGGGGAACACTGAAGCTTTCTTT
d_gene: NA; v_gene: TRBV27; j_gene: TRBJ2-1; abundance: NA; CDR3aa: CASSLTPGEYNEQFF; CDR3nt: TGTGCCAGCAGTCTCACCCCAGGGGAGTACAATGAGCAGTTCTTC
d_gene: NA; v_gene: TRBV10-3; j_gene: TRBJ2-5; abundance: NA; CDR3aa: CAISGRVQETQYF; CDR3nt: TGTGCCATCAGTGGGCGGGTCCAAGAGACCCAGTACTTC
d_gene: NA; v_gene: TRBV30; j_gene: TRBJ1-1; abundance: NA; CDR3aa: CAWTLGAGINTEAFF; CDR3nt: TGTGCCTGGACCCTCGGAGCAGGGATTAACACTGAAGCTTTCTTT
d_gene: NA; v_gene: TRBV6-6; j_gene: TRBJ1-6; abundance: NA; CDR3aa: CASSYFDKSYNSPLHF; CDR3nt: TGTGCCAGCAGTTACTTCGACAAGTCCTATAATTCACCCCTCCACTTT
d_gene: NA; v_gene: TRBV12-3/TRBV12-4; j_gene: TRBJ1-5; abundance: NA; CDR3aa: CASSFSYNQPQHF; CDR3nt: TGTGCCAGCAGTTTCAGTTACAATCAGCCCCAGCATTTT
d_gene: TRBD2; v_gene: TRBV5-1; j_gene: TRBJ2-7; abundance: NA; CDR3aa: CASSSGLAGGNSYEQYF; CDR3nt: TGCGCCAGCAGCTCAGGACTAGCGGGGGGTAACTCCTACGAGCAGTACTTC
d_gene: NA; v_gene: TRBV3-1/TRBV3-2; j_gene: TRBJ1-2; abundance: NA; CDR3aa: CASSQGHGYTF; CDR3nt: TGTGCCAGCAGCCAAGGGCATGGCTACACCTTC
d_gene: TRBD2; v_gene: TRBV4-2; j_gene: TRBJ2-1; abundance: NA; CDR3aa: CASSPTPGLAGGDEQFF; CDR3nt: TGTGCCAGCAGCCCAACACCGGGACTAGCGGGGGGGGATGAGCAGTTCTTC
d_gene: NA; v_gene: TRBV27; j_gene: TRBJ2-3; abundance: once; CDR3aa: CASSELNPTADTQYF; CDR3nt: TGTGCCAGCAGCGAACTGAACCCAACAGCAGATACGCAGTATTTT
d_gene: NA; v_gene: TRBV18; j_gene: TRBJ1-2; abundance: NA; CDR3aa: CASSQIQGNYGYTF; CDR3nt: TGTGCCAGCTCACAGATACAGGGAAACTATGGCTACACCTTC
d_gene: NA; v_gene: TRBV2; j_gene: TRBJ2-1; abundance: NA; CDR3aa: CASGRDNLYEQFF; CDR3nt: TGTGCCAGCGGCCGGGACAACCTCTATGAGCAGTTCTTC
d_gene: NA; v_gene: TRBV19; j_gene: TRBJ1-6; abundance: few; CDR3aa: CASSMVGQGGSPLHF; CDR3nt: TGTGCCAGTAGTATGGTGGGGCAGGGCGGTTCACCCCTCCACTTT
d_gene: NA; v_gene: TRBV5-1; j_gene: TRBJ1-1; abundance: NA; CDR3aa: CASGSLDRSEAFF; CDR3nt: TGCGCCAGCGGATCCCTGGACAGAAGTGAAGCTTTCTTT
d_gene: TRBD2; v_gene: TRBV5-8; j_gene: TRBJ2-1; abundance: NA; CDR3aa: CASLDPGLAGGPVDEQFF; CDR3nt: TGTGCCAGCCTGGACCCTGGGCTAGCGGGGGGGCCTGTCGATGAGCAGTTCTTC
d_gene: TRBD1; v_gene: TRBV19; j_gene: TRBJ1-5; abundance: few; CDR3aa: CASSILGGYQPQHF; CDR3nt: TGTGCCAGTAGTATATTAGGGGGCTATCAGCCCCAGCATTTT
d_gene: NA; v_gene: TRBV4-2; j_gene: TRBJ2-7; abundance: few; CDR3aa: CASSQGLANSYEQYF; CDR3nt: TGTGCCAGCAGCCAAGGCTTAGCTAACTCCTACGAGCAGTACTTC
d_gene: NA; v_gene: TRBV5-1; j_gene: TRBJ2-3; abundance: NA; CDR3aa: CASSLGQVADTQYF; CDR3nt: TGCGCCAGCAGCTTGGGTCAGGTCGCAGATACGCAGTATTTT
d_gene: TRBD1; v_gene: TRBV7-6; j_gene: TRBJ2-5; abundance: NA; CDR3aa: CASSTDGTGVETQYF; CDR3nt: TGTGCCAGCAGCACGGACGGGACAGGTGTAGAGACCCAGTACTTC
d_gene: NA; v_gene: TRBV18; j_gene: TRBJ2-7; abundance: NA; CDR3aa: CASSPRQTYEQYF; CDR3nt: TGTGCCAGCTCACCCAGGCAGACCTACGAGCAGTACTTC
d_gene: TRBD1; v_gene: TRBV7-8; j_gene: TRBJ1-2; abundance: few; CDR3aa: CASSQGQGPSYGYTF; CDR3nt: TGTGCCAGCAGCCAGGGACAGGGACCTTCCTATGGCTACACCTTC
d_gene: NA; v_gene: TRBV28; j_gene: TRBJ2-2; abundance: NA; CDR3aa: CASRRHGTGELFF; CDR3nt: TGTGCCAGCAGACGACATGGGACCGGGGAGCTGTTTTTT
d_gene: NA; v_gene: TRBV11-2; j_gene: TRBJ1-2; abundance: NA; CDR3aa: CASSLVREYGYTF; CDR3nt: TGTGCCAGCAGCTTGGTCCGGGAGTATGGCTACACCTTC
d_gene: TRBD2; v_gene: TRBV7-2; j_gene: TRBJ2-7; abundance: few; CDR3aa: CASSRTRTSGEQYF; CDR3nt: TGTGCCAGCAGCCGCACCCGGACTAGCGGCGAGCAGTACTTC
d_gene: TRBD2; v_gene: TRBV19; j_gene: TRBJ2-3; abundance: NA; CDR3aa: CASSILAGATTDTQYF; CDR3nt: TGTGCCAGTAGTATTTTAGCGGGGGCGACCACAGATACGCAGTATTTT
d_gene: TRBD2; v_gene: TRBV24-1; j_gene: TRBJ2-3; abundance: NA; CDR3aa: CATSDYVAGASTDTQYF; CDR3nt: TGTGCCACCAGTGATTACGTAGCGGGGGCTAGCACAGATACGCAGTATTTT
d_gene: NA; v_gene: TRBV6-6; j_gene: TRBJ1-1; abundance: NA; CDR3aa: CASSYRTVNTEAFF; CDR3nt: TGTGCCAGCAGTTATCGGACAGTGAACACTGAAGCTTTCTTT
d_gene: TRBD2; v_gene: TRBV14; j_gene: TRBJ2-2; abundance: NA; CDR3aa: CASSQSASGTPPFF; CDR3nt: TGTGCCAGCAGCCAATCGGCTAGCGGGACCCCCCCGTTTTTT
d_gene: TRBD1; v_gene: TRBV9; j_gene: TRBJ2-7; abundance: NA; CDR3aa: CASGLGQAPYEQYF; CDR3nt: TGTGCCAGCGGTTTGGGACAGGCCCCCTACGAGCAGTACTTC
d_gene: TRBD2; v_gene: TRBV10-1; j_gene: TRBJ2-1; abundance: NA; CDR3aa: CALSHLAGREQFF; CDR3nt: TGCGCCCTCAGTCACCTAGCGGGGCGTGAGCAGTTCTTC
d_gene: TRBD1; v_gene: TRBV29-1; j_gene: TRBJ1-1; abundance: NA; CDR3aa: CSVSVGQGTEAFF; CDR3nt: TGCAGCGTCAGTGTGGGACAGGGGACTGAAGCTTTCTTT
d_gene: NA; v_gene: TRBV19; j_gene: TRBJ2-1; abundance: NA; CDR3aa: CATTQSGTSYNEQFF; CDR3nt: TGTGCCACCACTCAGTCGGGTACCTCCTACAATGAGCAGTTCTTC
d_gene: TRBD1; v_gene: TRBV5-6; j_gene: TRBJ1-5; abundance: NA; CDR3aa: CASSLGQGANQPQHF; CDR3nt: TGTGCCAGCAGCTTGGGGCAGGGGGCAAATCAGCCCCAGCATTTT
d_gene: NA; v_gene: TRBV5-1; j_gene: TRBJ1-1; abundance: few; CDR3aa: CASSSTNTGGTEAFF; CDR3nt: TGCGCCAGCAGCTCAACCAACACTGGGGGGACTGAAGCTTTCTTT
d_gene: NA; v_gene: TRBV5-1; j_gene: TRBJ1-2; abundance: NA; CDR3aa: CASSPSKDGSYGYTF; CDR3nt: TGCGCCAGCAGCCCGTCGAAGGATGGGAGCTATGGCTACACCTTC
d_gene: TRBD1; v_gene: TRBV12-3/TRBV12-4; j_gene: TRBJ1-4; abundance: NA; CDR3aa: CASSLDRQGLLFF; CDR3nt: TGTGCCAGCAGTTTAGACCGACAGGGGTTGCTGTTTTTT
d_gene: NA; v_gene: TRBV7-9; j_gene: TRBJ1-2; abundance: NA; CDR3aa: CASSLLRGDGYTF; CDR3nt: TGTGCCAGCAGCTTATTGCGGGGGGATGGCTACACCTTC
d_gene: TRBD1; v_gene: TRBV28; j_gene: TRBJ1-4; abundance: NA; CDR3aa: CASSNGQGQKLFF; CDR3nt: TGTGCCAGCAGTAACGGACAGGGGCAAAAACTGTTTTTT
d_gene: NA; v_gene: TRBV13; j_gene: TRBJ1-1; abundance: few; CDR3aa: CASSPTGGVRAFF; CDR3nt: TGTGCCAGCAGTCCGACGGGGGGTGTTCGAGCTTTCTTT
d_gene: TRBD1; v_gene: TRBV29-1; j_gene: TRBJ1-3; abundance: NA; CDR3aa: CSVAGQGPLHSGNTIYF; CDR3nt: TGCAGCGTCGCGGGACAGGGCCCCCTTCACTCTGGAAACACCATATATTTT
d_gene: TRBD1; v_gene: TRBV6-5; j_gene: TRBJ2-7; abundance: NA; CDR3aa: CASRTDRAAYEQYF; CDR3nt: TGTGCCAGCAGGACGGACAGGGCCGCCTACGAGCAGTACTTC
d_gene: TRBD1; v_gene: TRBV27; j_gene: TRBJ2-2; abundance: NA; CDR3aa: CASSENRDRATGELFF; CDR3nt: TGTGCCAGCAGTGAAAACCGGGACAGGGCGACCGGGGAGCTGTTTTTT
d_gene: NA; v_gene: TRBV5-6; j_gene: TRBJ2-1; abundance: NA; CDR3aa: CASSLGPGTYNEQFF; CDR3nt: TGTGCCAGCAGCTTGGGACCGGGGACCTACAATGAGCAGTTCTTC
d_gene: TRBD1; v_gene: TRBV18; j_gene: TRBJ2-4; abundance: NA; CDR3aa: CASSLRTGPDIQYF; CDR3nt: TGTGCCAGCTCACTAAGGACAGGGCCGGACATTCAGTACTTC
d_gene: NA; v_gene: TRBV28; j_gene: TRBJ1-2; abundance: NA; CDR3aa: CASSKTSGNNGYTF; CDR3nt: TGTGCCAGCAGTAAGACCTCAGGGAACAACGGCTACACCTTC
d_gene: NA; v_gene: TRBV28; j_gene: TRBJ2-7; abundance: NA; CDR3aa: CASSFSRVTYEQYF; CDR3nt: TGTGCCAGCAGTTTCAGCAGGGTTACCTACGAGCAGTACTTC
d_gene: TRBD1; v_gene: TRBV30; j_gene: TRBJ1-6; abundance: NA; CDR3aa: CAWSALGQVNSPLHF; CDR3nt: TGTGCCTGGAGTGCCCTCGGACAGGTCAATTCACCCCTCCACTTT